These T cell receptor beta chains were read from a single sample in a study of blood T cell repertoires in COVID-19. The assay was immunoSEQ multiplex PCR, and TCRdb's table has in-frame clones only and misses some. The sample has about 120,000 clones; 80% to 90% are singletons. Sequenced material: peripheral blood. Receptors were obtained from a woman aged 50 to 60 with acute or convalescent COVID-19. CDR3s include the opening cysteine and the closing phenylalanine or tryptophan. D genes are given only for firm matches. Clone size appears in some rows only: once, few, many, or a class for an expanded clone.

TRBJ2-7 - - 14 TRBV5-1 TGCGCCAGCAGCTTGTCTGGGGGGAACTACGAGCAGTACTTC CASSLSGGNYEQYF
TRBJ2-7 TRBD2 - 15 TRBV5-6 TGTGCCAGCAGCCAGGGACTAGCGGAATACTACGAGCAGTACTTC CASSQGLAEYYEQYF
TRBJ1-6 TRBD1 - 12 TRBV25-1 TGTGCCAGCAGTTCGGGACAGGCTCCCCTCCACTTT CASSSGQAPLHF
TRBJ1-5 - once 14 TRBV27 TGTGCCAGCAGCCCCCAGGGGAACAATCAGCCCCAGCATTTT CASSPQGNNQPQHF
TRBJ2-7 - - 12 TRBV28 TGTGCCAGCAGTCCTCCAGGGAACGAGCAGTACTTC CASSPPGNEQYF
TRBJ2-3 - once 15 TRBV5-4 TGTGCCAGCAGCCGAGGTCTTTCAGGCACAGATACGCAGTATTTT CASSRGLSGTDTQYF
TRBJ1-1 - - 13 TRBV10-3 TGTGCCATCAGTGTCCAGGGGAACACTGAAGCTTTCTTT CAISVQGNTEAFF
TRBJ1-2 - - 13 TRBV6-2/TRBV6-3 TGTGCCAGCAGTACGGGACACAACTATGGCTACACCTTC CASSTGHNYGYTF
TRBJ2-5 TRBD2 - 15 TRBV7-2 TGTGCCAGCAGCTTAAGCGGGGGGGCAGGGGAGACCCAGTACTTC CASSLSGGAGETQYF
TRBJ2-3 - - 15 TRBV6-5 TGTGCCAGCAGTTACTCGGCGGAGGGGATGGATACGCAGTATTTT CASSYSAEGMDTQYF
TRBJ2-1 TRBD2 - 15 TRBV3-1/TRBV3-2 TGTGCCAGCAGCTACGGGACTAACTTATACAATGAGCAGTTCTTC CASSYGTNLYNEQFF
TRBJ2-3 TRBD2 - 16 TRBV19 TGTGCCAGTAGTTCTAGGACTAGCGGGAGGACAGATACGCAGTATTTT CASSSRTSGRTDTQYF
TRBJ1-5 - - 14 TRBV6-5 TGTGCCAGCAGTCCAGCGGGTAGCAATCAGCCCCAGCATTTT CASSPAGSNQPQHF
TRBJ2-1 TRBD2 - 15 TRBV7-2 TGTGCCAGCAGCTTAGGTAGCGGGAGGCACAATGAGCAGTTCTTC CASSLGSGRHNEQFF
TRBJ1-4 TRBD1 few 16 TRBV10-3 TGTGCCATCAGTGAGACACTACAGGGGGCGGGTGAAAAACTGTTTTTT CAISETLQGAGEKLFF
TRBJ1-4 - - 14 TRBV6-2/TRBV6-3 TGTGCCAGCAGTTACGTCGGGAGTAATGAAAAACTGTTTTTT CASSYVGSNEKLFF
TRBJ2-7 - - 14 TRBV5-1 TGCGCCAGCAGCTTGGGACAGTATTTCAACGAGCAGTACTTC CASSLGQYFNEQYF
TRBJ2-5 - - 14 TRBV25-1 TGTGCCAGCAGTCCAGTAGGGGGGGCCGAGACCCAGTACTTC CASSPVGGAETQYF
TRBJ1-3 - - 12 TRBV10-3 TGTGCCATCAAGAACGAGGGGGACACCATATATTTT CAIKNEGDTIYF
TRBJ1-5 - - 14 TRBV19 TGTGCCAGTACCGAGGGACTGGAGGCTTGGCCCCAGCATTTT CASTEGLEAWPQHF
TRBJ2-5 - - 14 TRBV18 TGTGCCAGCTCCACGCAAGGAGAGGAGGAGACCCAGTACTTC CASSTQGEEETQYF
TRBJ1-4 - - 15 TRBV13 TGTGCCAGCAGCTGGTATAGGGGGATTAATGAAAAACTGTTTTTT CASSWYRGINEKLFF
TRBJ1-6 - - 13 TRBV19 TGTGCCAGTAGCCCACAGGGCCCTTCACCCCTCCACTTT CASSPQGPSPLHF
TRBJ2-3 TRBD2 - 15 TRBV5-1 TGCGCCAGCAGGGGACTAGCGGGGGGGCAAGATACGCAGTATTTT CASRGLAGGQDTQYF
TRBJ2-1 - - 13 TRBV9 TGTGCCAGCAGCGTGGACTCCCCGGGGGAGCAGTTCTTC CASSVDSPGEQFF
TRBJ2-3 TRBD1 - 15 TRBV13 TGTGCCAGCAGCTTAATGCAGGGGGCCCCAGATACGCAGTATTTT CASSLMQGAPDTQYF
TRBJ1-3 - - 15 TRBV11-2 TGTGCCAGCAGCGCGCGCCAGGGCTCTGGAAACACCATATATTTT CASSARQGSGNTIYF
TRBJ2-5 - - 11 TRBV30 TGTGCCTACAGGGTGGGCGAGACCCAGTACTTC CAYRVGETQYF
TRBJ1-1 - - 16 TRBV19 TGTGCCAGTAGTATAGATCCTTGGCAGGTCCACACTGAAGCTTTCTTT CASSIDPWQVHTEAFF
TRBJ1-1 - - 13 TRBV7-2 TGTGCCAGCAGCATACAGATGAACACTGAAGCTTTCTTT CASSIQMNTEAFF
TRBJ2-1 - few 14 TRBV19 TGTGCCAGCAGTGGGGTAGCGCCCAACACTGAGCAGTTCTTC CASSGVAPNTEQFF
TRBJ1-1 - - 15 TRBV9 TGTGCCAGCAGCCCCACAGGGTTGAGGGACACTGAAGCTTTCTTT CASSPTGLRDTEAFF
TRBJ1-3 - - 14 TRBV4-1 TGCGCCAGCAGCCAAGGCCAGGGTGGAAACACCATATATTTT CASSQGQGGNTIYF
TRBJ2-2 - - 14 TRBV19 TGTGCCAGTAGTCCAGGGTTGGGGTCCGGGGAGCTGTTTTTT CASSPGLGSGELFF
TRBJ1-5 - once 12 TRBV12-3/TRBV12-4 TGTGCCAGCAGTTCTAGCGTGCAGCCCCAGCATTTT CASSSSVQPQHF
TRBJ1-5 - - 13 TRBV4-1 TGCGCCAGCAGCCAAGACAGAAATCAGCCCCAGCATTTT CASSQDRNQPQHF
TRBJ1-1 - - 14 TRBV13 TGTGCCAGCAGCTTAGAATCTAGGGGGACTGAAGCTTTCTTT CASSLESRGTEAFF
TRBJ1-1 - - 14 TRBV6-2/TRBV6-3 TGTGCCAGCAGCCTCCGGGGGGGGAACACTGAAGCTTTCTTT CASSLRGGNTEAFF
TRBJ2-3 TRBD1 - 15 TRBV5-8 TGTGCCAGCAGCCCACAGGGGGCCAACACAGATACGCAGTATTTT CASSPQGANTDTQYF
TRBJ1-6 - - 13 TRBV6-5 TGTGCCAGCAGTTCGTTGACAGGTCTACCCCTCCACTTT CASSSLTGLPLHF
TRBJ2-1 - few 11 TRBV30 TGTGCCTGGAGTGATCGTGATGAGCAGTTCTTC CAWSDRDEQFF
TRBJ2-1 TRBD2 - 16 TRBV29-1 TGCAGCGTTGATAAGACTAGCGGGAGTAAAGTGAATGAGCAGTTCTTC CSVDKTSGSKVNEQFF
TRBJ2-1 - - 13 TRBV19 TGTGCCAGTAGTTACGGGAGCTACAATGAGCAGTTCTTC CASSYGSYNEQFF
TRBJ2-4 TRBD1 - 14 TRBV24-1 TGTGCCACCAGTGAGACAGGGGCGCAAAACATTCAGTACTTC CATSETGAQNIQYF
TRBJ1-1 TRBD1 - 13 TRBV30 TGTGCCTGGAGTCAGGGGGAGACCACTGAAGCTTTCTTT CAWSQGETTEAFF
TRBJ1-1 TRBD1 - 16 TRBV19 TGTGCCAGTAGTATAGAGGGGGGAGGGACAGGCACTGAAGCTTTCTTT CASSIEGGGTGTEAFF
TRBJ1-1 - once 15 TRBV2 TGTGCCAGCAGTACCATTGGACAGTTGAACACTGAAGCTTTCTTT CASSTIGQLNTEAFF
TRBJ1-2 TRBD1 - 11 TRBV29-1 TGCAGCGTTGCTGGACAGGGGGTATACACCTTC CSVAGQGVYTF
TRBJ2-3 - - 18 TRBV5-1 TGCGCCAGCAGCAGGGGGCTAGCGGGCACCTGGAGCACAGATACGCAGTATTTT CASSRGLAGTWSTDTQYF
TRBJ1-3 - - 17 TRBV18 TGTGCCAGCTCACCGACGGGCCGATCGGGGATCACAAACACCATATATTTT CASSPTGRSGITNTIYF
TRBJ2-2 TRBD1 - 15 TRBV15 TGTGCCACCAGGATGTACAGGGGGAACACCGGGGAGCTGTTTTTT CATRMYRGNTGELFF
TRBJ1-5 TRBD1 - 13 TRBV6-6 TGTGCCAGCAGCCCCACAGGGGGTGAGCCCCAGCATTTT CASSPTGGEPQHF
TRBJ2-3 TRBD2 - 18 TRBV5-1 TGCGCCAGCAGCGCGGGCAGGGAGCGGGGGCATCCCACAGATACGCAGTATTTT CASSAGRERGHPTDTQYF
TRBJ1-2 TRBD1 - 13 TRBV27 TGTGCCAGCAGTTTGGGTCAGGGGGGAGGCTACACCTTC CASSLGQGGGYTF
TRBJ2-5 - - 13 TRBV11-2 TGTGCCAGCAGCTTCTCGGGTAAAGAGACCCAGTACTTC CASSFSGKETQYF
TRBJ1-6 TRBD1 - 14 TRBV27 TGTGCCAGCAGCCCGGACAGGGCCAATTCACCCCTCCACTTT CASSPDRANSPLHF
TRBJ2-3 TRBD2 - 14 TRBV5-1 TGCGCCAGCAGCGTAGGACTAGCCCCAGATACGCAGTATTTT CASSVGLAPDTQYF
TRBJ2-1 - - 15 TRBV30 TGTGCCTGGAGCCGTCGGGGGAGCTCCTACAATGAGCAGTTCTTC CAWSRRGSSYNEQFF
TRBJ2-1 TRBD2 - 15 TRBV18 TGTGCCAGCTCACCCGGGACTAGCGGGAGGTATGAGCAGTTCTTC CASSPGTSGRYEQFF